The 5 T cell receptor beta chains given below trace back to one sample, sequenced in a study of blood T cell repertoires in COVID-19 (dated by TCRdb to 2020 to 2021). The library was generated by the immunoSEQ multiplex PCR assay. Held by TCRdb, this immuneACCESS table contains in-frame sequences only and omits some clones. Under half of the omission traces to an unresolved V gene where checked; the cause of the rest is unknown. The sample yields 150,000 to 200,000 clones; over 70% were counted once. The ten largest clonotypes hold 5.6% of the sample. The specimen sequenced was PBMCs or T cells enriched from blood (not recorded which). These receptors were obtained from a woman aged 40 to 50 with acute COVID-19.

About this clone: Other DNA variants within this sample encode the same CDR3. V is TRBV30 and J is TRBJ1-2; D is unclear. Per the germline V gene, CDR1 is GTSNPN and CDR2 is SVGIG (reference sequence). Trimming took off 5 bases at V and 2 bases at J, with 9 bases between the two ends. This CDR3 is built from 12 residues. This CDR3 reads CAWATGNYGYTF. CDR3 DNA sequence: TGTGCCTGGGCTACCGGGAACTATGGCTACACCTTC.

This chain uses TRBV18 with TRBJ2-1; maybe TRBD1 (6 bases). The V end was cut by 8 bases, the J end by 2 bases, with 13 bases between. Germline V gene lookup returns CDR1 KGHSH and CDR2 LQKENI. The CDR3 has 14 residues. CDR3 region: CASTGTTAYNEQFF. CDR3 in DNA: TGTGCCAGCACAGGGACAACAGCCTACAATGAGCAGTTCTTC.

The V call is TRBV19, the J call TRBJ2-2, with a possible D match to TRBD2 (5 bases). The V gene lost 5 bases and the J gene lost 5 bases, with 12 bases spanning the gap. CDR3 length: 14 residues. In germline, CDR1 is LNHDA, CDR2 SQIVND (reference sequence). The CDR3 DNA sequence: TGTGCCAGTAGTGAGGGCATCCGAACCGGGGAGCTGTTTTTT. Amino acid sequence: CASSEGIRTGELFF.

This clone was seen repeatedly, ten times or more. The chain carries TRBV9 and TRBJ2-4; weak D call: TRBD2 (5 bases). CDR3 length equals 17 residues. The germline gives CDR1 SGDLS, CDR2 YYNGEE. Trimming shortened V by 3 bases and J by 0 bases, and 16 bases separated the two germline ends. The CDR3 DNA is TGTGCCAGCAGCGCTAGCTTCGGGCAGCTAGCCAAAAACATTCAGTACTTC. Its protein product is CASSASFGQLAKNIQYF.

J is TRBJ1-2 and V is TRBV7-9; 7 positions agree with TRBD1. Per the germline V gene, CDR1 is SEHNR and CDR2 is FQNEAQ (reference sequence). The CDR3 runs to 15 residues. Trimming cost V 7 bases and J 0 bases; bases outside gene matches: 8. The CDR3 DNA is TGTGCCAGCACCTTGGGACAGCAGACTAACTATGGCTACACCTTC. Translating it yields CASTLGQQTNYGYTF. The variable domain in full, with the rest retrieved from reference TRBV7-9 and TRBJ1-2, is DTGVSQNPRHKITKRGQNVTFRCDPISEHNRLYWYRQTLGQGPEFLTYFQNEAQLEKSRLLSDRFSAERPKGSFSTLEIQRTEQGDSAMYLCASTLGQQTNYGYTFGSGTRLTVV.